Below are 14 T cell receptor beta chains sequenced from a single sample in a study of TIL therapy for anti-PD-1-resistant metastatic lung cancer. Noted time point: pre-treatment sample, taken before nivolumab and TIL therapy. The immunoSEQ assay was v3. TCRdb's table, derived via immunoSEQ multiplex PCR, lists solely in-frame clones and lacks some. The sample shows just over 20,000 clones, over 70% of them seen only once. The sequencing used blood, collected at baseline. The receptors shown here come from a person aged 25-85 years with non-small cell lung cancer.

This clone is medium-sized in the sample. The V and J genes are TRBV7-9 and TRBJ1-2; D might be TRBD1 (6 bases). There are 12 residues in the CDR3. The germline V gene encodes CDR1 SEHNR and CDR2 FQNEAQ (reference sequence). V gave up 7 bases and J gave up 8 bases, with 14 bases separating them. CDR3 sequence: CASTANQGGYTF. The CDR3 coding sequence is TGTGCCAGCACCGCCAACCAGGGGGGCTACACCTTC.

The chain is built from TRBV11-3 and TRBJ1-6, with D unresolved. Trimming took off 3 bases at V and 9 bases at J, with 9 bases between the two ends. This CDR3 has 13 residues. Germline V gene sequence: CDR1 SGHNT, CDR2 YENEEA. The CDR3 DNA follows: TGTGCCAGCAGCTTGATCTGGGGTTCACCCCTCCACTTT. This sequence encodes CASSLIWGSPLHF.

J is TRBJ2-2 and V is TRBV7-9, with 8 bases identical to TRBD1. Germline V gives CDR1 SEHNR, CDR2 FQNEAQ (reference sequence). The CDR3 totals 16 residues. The trim removed 5 bases at V and 4 bases at J, leaving 9 bases unmatched. The CDR3 here is CASSIPTGVITGELFF. DNA for the CDR3: TGTGCCAGCAGCATCCCGACAGGGGTAATCACCGGGGAGCTGTTTTTT.

The chain uses TRBV19 and TRBJ2-3, with TRBD2 matching 8 bases. CDR1 and CDR2 (germline): LNHDA, SQIVND (reference sequence). The length of the CDR3 is 13 residues. V shed 6 bases, J shed 4 bases, and the junction held 3 bases outside the gene matches. For the CDR3, the DNA is TGTGCCAGTAGCGGGAGGGGAGCAGATACGCAGTATTTT. It encodes CASSGRGADTQYF.

The CDR3 is CASSEASSGNTIYF. Here the CDR3 DNA reads TGTGCCAGCAGTGAGGCAAGCTCTGGAAACACCATATATTTT. V and J are TRBV6-1 and TRBJ1-3; no reliable D call. Deletions cut 3 bases from V and 0 bases from J, with 6 bases between. Germline CDR1 is MNHNS and CDR2 is SASEGT. CDR3 length: 14 amino acids.

This rearrangement joins TRBV9 to TRBJ1-1; D is unclear. The CDR3 spans 14 residues. Trimming pared 4 bases from V and 0 bases from J, leaving 10 bases between. Germline V gives CDR1 SGDLS, CDR2 YYNGEE. The CDR3 DNA reads as TGTGCCAGCAGCCCTTGGGCCATGAACACTGAAGCTTTCTTT. Translating gives CASSPWAMNTEAFF.

The J gene is TRBJ2-1, the V gene TRBV7-9; 8 bases agree with TRBD1. Germline lookup yields CDR1 SEHNR and CDR2 FQNEAQ (reference sequence). The CDR3 covers 15 residues. V lost 1 base to trimming and J lost 2 bases; unmatched junction nucleotides: 1. Here the CDR3 reads CASSLGDRPYNEQFF. The CDR3 coding sequence is TGTGCCAGCAGCTTAGGGGACAGGCCCTACAATGAGCAGTTCTTC.

The chain recombines TRBV4-3 with TRBJ2-2; 11 bases line up with TRBD2. CDR1 and CDR2 (germline): LGHNA, YSLEER. The CDR3 has 19 residues. The V segment lost 0 bases and the J segment 6 bases; nucleotides outside the gene matches: 12. The CDR3 spells CASSQDSPLSGRDPGELFF. The CDR3 DNA is TGCGCCAGCAGCCAAGATTCCCCGCTTAGCGGGAGGGACCCCGGGGAGCTGTTTTTT.

This sequence joins TRBV27 and TRBJ2-7; D is uncertain. Looked up from germline, CDR1 is MNHEY and CDR2 is SMNVEV (reference sequence). V was shortened by 2 bases and J by 2 bases, with 7 bases between the two germline ends. The CDR3 covers 13 residues. The CDR3 here is CASSLRQAYEQYF. CDR3 DNA sequence: TGTGCCAGCAGTTTACGGCAGGCCTACGAGCAGTACTTC.

This clone was recorded only once. The rearrangement joins TRBV6-1 to TRBJ1-2; possibly TRBD1 for D (5 bases). Germline V gene lookup returns CDR1 MNHNS and CDR2 SASEGT. The CDR3 is 15 amino acids. V was shortened by 6 bases and J by 4 bases, with 18 bases between the two germline ends. The CDR3 bases are TGTGCCAGCAGCTTTCCGGGACCGCTGTTCTATGGCTACACCTTC. Translated: CASSFPGPLFYGYTF.

The chain combines TRBV5-4 with TRBJ2-3, with D possibly matching TRBD2 (5 bases). In germline, CDR1 is SGHNT, CDR2 YYREEE (reference sequence). The CDR3 extends over 17 amino acids. V gave up 3 bases and J gave up 0 bases, with 17 bases separating them. In DNA, the CDR3 is TGTGCCAGCAGCTCCATGTCAAGCGGAGCTAGCACAGATACGCAGTATTTT. It yields the protein CASSSMSSGASTDTQYF.

The gene calls are TRBV5-1 and TRBJ2-2; possibly TRBD1 for D (7 bases). V was shortened by 5 bases and J by 6 bases, with 17 bases between the two germline ends. The CDR3 has 15 residues. Germline V gene sequence: CDR1 SGHRS, CDR2 YFSETQ. CDR3 coding DNA: TGCGCCAGCAGAGGAGGAGGGGGCGCGTCCGGGGAGCTGTTTTTT. Translation: CASRGGGGASGELFF. Based on the CDR3 plus reference TRBV5-1 and TRBJ2-2, the full variable domain is KAGVTQTPRYLIKTRGQQVTLSCSPISGHRSVSWYQQTPGQGLQFLFEYFSETQRNKGNFPGRFSGRQFSNSRSEMNVSTLELGDSALYLCASRGGGGASGELFFGEGSRLTVL.

This chain joins TRBV9 and TRBJ2-1, with 11 positions matching TRBD2. J gave up 5 bases and V 4 bases, and 5 bases lay outside the gene matches. In germline, CDR1 is SGDLS, CDR2 YYNGEE. This CDR3 is built from 15 residues. The CDR3 DNA reads as TGTGCCAGCAGCTCTAGCGGGAGGAGCGACAATGAGCAGTTCTTC. It encodes CASSSSGRSDNEQFF.

This clone was picked up one time. The rearrangement links TRBV29-1 to TRBJ1-4; D gene uncertain. Trimming stripped 4 bases from V and 0 bases from J, with 9 bases between. Looked up from germline, CDR1 is SQVTM and CDR2 is ANQGSEA. The CDR3 sequence is 14 residues long. The CDR3 here is CSVGSGPTNEKLFF. The CDR3 DNA reads TGCAGCGTTGGGTCTGGGCCAACTAATGAAAAACTGTTTTTT.